The subject of this entry is one T cell receptor beta chain. Its matching antigen is unknown. The junction departs from the called germline gene at one end, perhaps through a read error. The PCR used 60 Vbeta and 13 Jbeta primers. Profiled with immunoSEQ multiplex PCR; TCRdb holds only in-frame clones, not every one. The sample holds about 72,000 clones; about 80% are singletons and the top ten take around 3%. The sample belongs to a study of cytomegalovirus exposure and HLA in healthy donors. Study at large: HLA-typed donors were the source of about 85 million unique TCRs, which an early data release held.

The study, taken as a whole, reports: A later analysis found common viral pathogens apparently linked to several of the most significant clusters.

Per germline, CDR1 SGHNT and CDR2 YYREEE (reference sequence). This CDR3 comprises 13 residues. This receptor was obtained from a middle-aged man in good health and CMV-seronegative. The chain combines TRBV5-4 with TRBJ1-2; 8 bases match TRBD1. Sample: PBMCs. CDR3 sequence reads: CASSGTGGKGYPF. Written as DNA, the CDR3 is TGTGCCAGCAGCGGCACAGGGGGAAAAGGCTACCCCTTC.